This T cell receptor (beta chain) originates from a study of radiotherapy plus CTLA-4 blockade in lung cancer. Only in-frame clones appear in the TCRdb table, and some are missing; sequencing was by immunoSEQ multiplex PCR. The data hold 80,000 to 100,000 clones, with about four fifths observed a single time. Germline V gene sequence: CDR1 SGHNT, CDR2 YYREEE (reference sequence). The V gene lost 3 bases and the J gene lost 3 bases, with 9 bases spanning the gap. This CDR3 spans 14 amino acids. Study-wide points: After radiotherapy and ipilimumab, tumor-derived clones expanded in peripheral blood.

Of note for this clone: No antigen is known for it.

V is TRBV5-4 and J is TRBJ2-2; tentatively, D is TRBD2 (6 bases). The clonotype comes from a human donor with non-small cell lung cancer who had a partial response to radiotherapy plus ipilimumab. Some clones in this sample may be carry-over from other donors' samples. The sequenced sample was peripheral blood, obtained from a patient treated with radiotherapy plus ipilimumab. CDR3 residues: CASSSGTHTGELFF. CDR3 DNA sequence: TGTGCCAGCAGCTCCGGGACTCACACCGGGGAGCTGTTTTTT.